Reported below is one T cell receptor (beta chain). The sample comes from a study of blood T cell repertoires in COVID-19. Whole-study context: Acute and convalescent COVID-19 specimens originated in the United States, Italy and Spain. PBMCs, B-cell-depleted T cells, or T cells provided the cDNA or gDNA that made up the material.

After removal of 11 bases from V and 0 bases from J, the junction contained 9 bases not matched to a gene. Germline values: CDR1 ENHRY, CDR2 SYGVKD. The CDR3 length is 15 residues. Under the authors' procedure: Amplification from reference gene primers served as the basis for estimated nucleated cell counts. Method: immunoSEQ multiplex PCR; TCRdb's copy keeps in-frame clones and lacks some. That table supplies the V and J calls and clone size; D and trimming were determined from the DNA. The table lists 120,000 to 150,000 clones, roughly 80% of them singletons, with less than 5% in the top ten. This sequence joins TRBV10-3 and TRBJ1-3; 8 bases line up with TRBD1. Sequencing used peripheral blood. The TCR sequence derives from a woman aged 80 or over with acute or convalescent COVID-19. CDR3 sequence (DNA): TGTGCCTCCGGACAGGGCGACACCTCTGGAAACACCATATATTTT. Protein: CASGQGDTSGNTIYF.